Following are 26 T cell receptor beta chains from one sample sequenced in a study of cytomegalovirus exposure and HLA in healthy donors. Vbeta (60) and Jbeta (13) primers were used in the PCR. Profiling relied on immunoSEQ multiplex PCR, and the TCRdb table lists in-frame clones only, not all of them. The data contain over 150,000 clones, about 80% of them singletons. The sequencing sample was made of PBMCs. The source is a man aged 30 to 45 in good health and CMV-seropositive.

This chain joins TRBV5-1 and TRBJ2-5; 9 bases are a match to TRBD1. CDR1 SGHRS and CDR2 YFSETQ come from the germline V gene. This CDR3 spans 15 amino acids. V lost 4 bases to trimming and J lost 1 base; unmatched junction nucleotides: 5. The CDR3 DNA sequence: TGCGCCAGCAGCCCCCAGACAGGGGGCCAAGAGACCCAGTACTTC. It is translated as CASSPQTGGQETQYF.

The chain couples TRBV7-2 to TRBJ2-2; D ambiguous. The germline V and J ends were trimmed by 5 bases and 1 base, with 8 bases remaining between them. The CDR3 runs to 14 residues. The germline V gene encodes CDR1 SGHTA and CDR2 FQGNSA. The CDR3 bases are TGTGCCAGCAGCAATAAACAGAACACCGGGGAGCTGTTTTTT. Protein product: CASSNKQNTGELFF.

The chain uses TRBV4-2 and TRBJ2-5; 13 bases agree with TRBD2. The CDR3 is 18 amino acids. Trimming removed 4 bases from V and 4 bases from J; junction bases left unmatched: 12. Germline-derived CDR1 and CDR2 are LGHNA and YNFKEQ. This CDR3 is CASSPLLAGGPGGETQYF. The CDR3 bases are TGTGCCAGCAGCCCTTTACTAGCGGGGGGGCCGGGTGGAGAGACCCAGTACTTC.

The CDR3 region is CASSTQGQATNYGYTF. CDR3 coding DNA: TGTGCCAGCAGTACACAGGGACAGGCTACTAACTATGGCTACACCTTC. This chain joins TRBV6-6 and TRBJ1-2; the match to TRBD1 covers 8 bases. Germline V CDR1 and CDR2: MNHNY, SVGAGI (reference sequence). J was trimmed by 0 bases and V by 5 bases; bases with no gene match: 8. The CDR3 has 16 residues.

V usage is TRBV29-1 and J usage is TRBJ2-1; D may be TRBD1 (5 bases). This CDR3 is 14 amino acids long. Trimming left V 1 base short and J 4 bases short, with 11 bases between. The germline V gene encodes CDR1 SQVTM and CDR2 ANQGSEA. DNA of the CDR3: TGCAGCGTTGAAGGGTGGCAGGGATACAATGAGCAGTTCTTC. The encoded protein is CSVEGWQGYNEQFF.

This clone was found once. The rearrangement links TRBV6-6 to TRBJ2-5; the D gene is possibly TRBD2 (6 bases). Trimming removed 2 bases from V and 2 bases from J, with 9 bases in between. The CDR3 contains 14 residues. CDR1 MNHNY and CDR2 SVGAGI come from the germline V gene (reference sequence). For the CDR3, the DNA is TGTGCCAGCAGTTACGGCGCGGGGCAAGAGACCCAGTACTTC. Amino acid sequence: CASSYGAGQETQYF.

The CDR3 coding sequence is TGTGCCAGTATCCAGACAGGGACAAGCTCTGGGGCCAACGTCCTGACTTTC. Protein product: CASIQTGTSSGANVLTF. The chain recombines TRBV19 with TRBJ2-6; 7 bases match TRBD1. The CDR3 is 17 residues long. The V segment lost 7 bases and the J segment 0 bases; nucleotides outside the gene matches: 9. In germline, CDR1 is LNHDA, CDR2 SQIVND (reference sequence). Using reference TRBV19 and TRBJ2-6 for the parts outside the CDR3, the full variable domain is DGGITQSPKYLFRKEGQNVTLSCEQNLNHDAMYWYRQDPGQGLRLIYYSQIVNDFQKGDIAEGYSVSREKKESFPLTVTSAQKNPTAFYLCASIQTGTSSGANVLTFGAGSRLTVL.

This clone has a handful of counts. This chain connects TRBV6-5 to TRBJ2-5; D is ambiguous. V gave up 7 bases and J gave up 5 bases, with 17 bases separating them. Germline V gene data show CDR1 as MNHEY and CDR2 as SVGAGI. This CDR3 has 14 amino acids. CDR3 nucleotides: TGTGCCAGCAAGCCCGTCGTGACATCCGAGACCCAGTACTTC. Translated, it gives CASKPVVTSETQYF.

Only a few counts were recorded for this clone. The chain uses TRBV2 and TRBJ2-5, with TRBD2 identical over 12 bases. Germline V gene sequence: CDR1 SNHLY, CDR2 FYNNEI. V was pared by 8 bases and J by 1 base, with 2 bases of the junction left unmatched. The CDR3 runs to 14 residues. For the CDR3, the DNA is TGTGCCAGCTGGGGACTAGCGGGCCAAGAGACCCAGTACTTC. Amino acid sequence: CASWGLAGQETQYF.

This chain joins TRBV6-5 and TRBJ2-7, with TRBD2 matching over 11 bases. The CDR3 sequence is 14 residues long. CDR1 is MNHEY and CDR2 is SVGAGI in the germline V gene. With 7 bases clipped from V and 4 bases from J, the junction kept 6 bases outside the gene matches. The CDR3 DNA follows: TGTGCCAGCAAACGGGGACTAGCGGAGTACGAGCAGTACTTC. This translates into CASKRGLAEYEQYF.

V usage is TRBV5-1 and J usage is TRBJ1-2; D might be TRBD1 (5 bases). Trimming stripped 0 bases from V and 2 bases from J, with 5 bases between. The germline gives CDR1 SGHRS, CDR2 YFSETQ. The CDR3 extends over 13 amino acids. CDR3 region: CASSLAGNYGYTF. The CDR3 DNA follows: TGCGCCAGCAGCTTGGCAGGGAACTATGGCTACACCTTC.

This clone occurred a few times. The V gene is TRBV5-4, the J gene TRBJ1-1, with 7 bases that match TRBD1. The V and J ends lost 5 bases and 8 bases, in that order; junction bases with no gene match: 6. Looked up from germline, CDR1 is SGHNT and CDR2 is YYREEE (reference sequence). The CDR3 sequence is 12 residues long. The CDR3 protein is CASRRTGAEAFF. CDR3 sequence (DNA): TGTGCCAGCAGGAGGACAGGAGCCGAAGCTTTCTTT. The full variable domain, rest sourced from reference TRBV5-4 and TRBJ1-1, is ETGVTQSPTHLIKTRGQQVTLRCSSQSGHNTVSWYQQALGQGPQFIFQYYREEENGRGNFPPRFSGLQFPNYSSELNVNALELDDSALYLCASRRTGAEAFFGQGTRLTVV.

This chain connects TRBV10-3 to TRBJ2-3, with 12 bases matching TRBD2. Per the germline V gene, CDR1 is ENHRY and CDR2 is SYGVKD. The CDR3 has 15 residues. V lost 7 bases to trimming and J lost 5 bases; unmatched junction nucleotides: 7. The CDR3 nucleotides are TGTGCCATCACCCTGACTAGCGGGGGCGGAGATACGCAGTATTTT. Its protein is CAITLTSGGGDTQYF.

CDR3 bases: TGTGCCAGCTCACCACTGGGTGCAGACATGAACACTGAAGCTTTCTTT. It is translated as CASSPLGADMNTEAFF. V gene TRBV18 combines with J gene TRBJ1-1; D not resolved. Trimming left V 1 base short and J 0 bases short, with 12 bases between. The CDR3 contains 16 residues. Germline CDR1 KGHSH, CDR2 LQKENI.

The V call is TRBV19, the J call TRBJ1-5; D is undetermined. V was shortened by 3 bases and J by 3 bases, with 12 bases between the two germline ends. The CDR3 length is 15 residues. The V gene's germline CDR1 is LNHDA and CDR2 SQIVND (reference sequence). CDR3 loop: CASSIVGGFNQPQHF. In DNA form, the CDR3 reads TGTGCCAGTAGTATCGTAGGCGGCTTCAATCAGCCCCAGCATTTT. Full variable domain (rest looked up from reference TRBV19 and TRBJ1-5): DGGITQSPKYLFRKEGQNVTLSCEQNLNHDAMYWYRQDPGQGLRLIYYSQIVNDFQKGDIAEGYSVSREKKESFPLTVTSAQKNPTAFYLCASSIVGGFNQPQHFGDGTRLSIL.

The CDR3 DNA sequence: TGTGCCAGCAGCTTAGATAGGGGGGGCGGCAATCAGCCCCAGCATTTT. This gives the protein CASSLDRGGGNQPQHF. This rearrangement joins TRBV11-2 to TRBJ1-5; D is possibly TRBD1 (6 bases). The CDR3 runs 16 residues. The V and J ends lost 0 bases and 2 bases respectively, with 11 bases between them. Germline CDR1 SGHAT, CDR2 FQNNGV.

This rearrangement joins TRBV19 to TRBJ1-2, with TRBD1 as a possible D gene (6 bases). CDR1 is LNHDA, CDR2 SQIVND, per germline (reference sequence). The CDR3 consists of 14 residues. V lost 2 bases and J 4 bases, leaving 11 bases between the germline ends. In nucleotides, the CDR3 is TGTGCCAGTAGTATACAGGGGACCCCCTATGGCTACACCTTC. It yields the protein CASSIQGTPYGYTF.

This clone was picked up a small number of times. The genes are TRBV4-3 and TRBJ1-5; 9 bases line up with TRBD1. Germline trimming cut 0 bases from V and 2 bases from J; bases unmatched to any gene: 5. The germline V gene has CDR1 LGHNA and CDR2 YSLEER. The CDR3 contains 17 residues. The CDR3 protein is CASSQDNWDRGNQPQHF. The CDR3, as DNA: TGCGCCAGCAGCCAAGATAATTGGGACAGGGGCAATCAGCCCCAGCATTTT.

This chain links TRBV7-6 with TRBJ2-7; a possible D gene is TRBD2 (6 bases). Trimming pared 1 base from V and 5 bases from J, leaving 12 bases between. Germline values: CDR1 SGHVS, CDR2 FNYEAQ. This CDR3 contains 14 residues. The CDR3, as DNA: TGTGCCAGCAGCTTAGAGGAGGACTACGACGAGCAGTACTTC. Encoded protein: CASSLEEDYDEQYF.

This chain joins TRBV29-1 and TRBJ2-7; D unresolved. Trimming removed 4 bases at V and 5 bases at J, with 3 bases between. Germline values: CDR1 SQVTM, CDR2 ANQGSEA. CDR3 length: 9 amino acids. CDR3 loop: CSVVDEQYF. The CDR3, as DNA: TGCAGCGTTGTAGACGAGCAGTACTTC.

V and J are TRBV15 and TRBJ2-7; no definite D call. Germline V gene sequence: CDR1 LNHNV, CDR2 YYDKDF (reference sequence). The CDR3 has 14 amino acids. Trimming cost V 2 bases and J 4 bases, with 12 bases left between them. The CDR3 DNA reads as TGTGCCACCAGCAGACAGACGGCGGCATACGAGCAGTACTTC. It translates to CATSRQTAAYEQYF.

The gene calls are TRBV29-1 and TRBJ2-7, with D perhaps TRBD1 (6 bases). The CDR3 consists of 15 residues. Trimming stripped 1 base from V and 0 bases from J, with 13 bases between. Germline V gene data show CDR1 as SQVTM and CDR2 as ANQGSEA. As DNA, the CDR3 is TGCAGCGTTGAAGCTCCCGACAGGACCTCCTACGAGCAGTACTTC. Its protein product is CSVEAPDRTSYEQYF.

The chain combines TRBV27 with TRBJ1-4; 7 bases map to TRBD1. The CDR3 has 15 amino acids. The trim removed 6 bases at V and 8 bases at J, leaving 12 bases unmatched. Germline V gene sequence: CDR1 MNHEY, CDR2 SMNVEV (reference sequence). This chain's CDR3 is CASRRRQGLGEKLFF. The CDR3 DNA is TGTGCCAGCAGGCGGAGACAGGGCTTGGGGGAAAAACTGTTTTTT.

The rearrangement joins TRBV27 to TRBJ2-7; TRBD1 aligns across 7 bases. Germline assignment: CDR1 MNHEY and CDR2 SMNVEV (reference sequence). J lost 5 bases, V lost 5 bases, and 6 bases had no gene match. There are 13 residues in the CDR3. The CDR3 loop is CASSKPTGDEQYF. In nucleotides, the CDR3 is TGTGCCAGCAGTAAACCCACAGGGGACGAGCAGTACTTC.

This clone showed up just a few times. The chain joins TRBV2 to TRBJ1-4, with D possibly matching TRBD1 (5 bases). Trimming took 2 bases from V and 7 from J, leaving 14 bases between them. Germline assignment: CDR1 SNHLY and CDR2 FYNNEI. The CDR3 length is 15 residues. The CDR3 protein is CASSEFGGTGEKLFF. The CDR3 DNA sequence: TGTGCCAGCAGTGAATTTGGGGGGACGGGTGAAAAACTGTTTTTT. The full variable domain, completed using reference TRBV2 and TRBJ1-4, is EPEVTQTPSHQVTQMGQEVILRCVPISNHLYFYWYRQILGQKVEFLVSFYNNEISEKSEIFDDQFSVERPDGSNFTLKIRSTKLEDSAMYFCASSEFGGTGEKLFFGSGTQLSVL.

The rearrangement uses TRBV7-3 and TRBJ2-1; the match to TRBD1 covers 8 bases. CDR3 size: 12 residues. The V gene end was trimmed by 5 bases and the J gene end by 8 bases; junction bases not matched to a gene: 2. The germline V gene encodes CDR1 SGHTA and CDR2 FQGTGA. This CDR3 is CASSEQGDEQFF. The CDR3 DNA follows: TGTGCCAGCAGCGAACAGGGGGATGAGCAGTTCTTC.